Many counts were recorded for the clone carrying this T cell receptor beta chain. Its specificity is unknown. This entry comes from a study of T-cell reconstitution after alpha-beta-depleted transplantation in children. Using unique molecular identifiers, the investigators prepared the TCRbeta library. In TCRdb, the PCR reads were re-called with MiXCR into one record per CDR3 protein. The data show a few hundred thousand distinct CDR3 sequences, over 25% seen once. The junction had 1 base not matched to a gene; V was cut back by 0 bases and J by 2 bases. In germline, CDR1 is SGHRS, CDR2 YFSETQ. CDR3 length equals 14 residues. Overall study findings and caveats: Recipient T cells and thymic progenitors that survived gave rise to the high TCRbeta diversity observed at day 60 in some patients. T-cell numbers and diversity, one year after transplant, stemmed largely from T cells that were newly produced.

The chain carries TRBV5-1 and TRBJ2-7; 8 bases match TRBD1. This sample comprised PBMCs, obtained before TCRalphabeta/CD19-depleted stem cell transplant. This receptor was taken from a boy younger than two with Wiskott-Aldrich syndrome, due to receive a stem cell transplant. CDR3 sequence reads: CASSLEQGAYEQYF. CDR3 nucleotides: TGCGCCAGCAGCTTGGAACAGGGGGCCTACGAGCAGTACTTC.